The source of this T cell receptor (beta chain) is a study of shared clonotypes between healthy human individuals. Sequenced by immunoSEQ multiplex PCR; TCRdb stores in-frame clones only, minus some. Of about a million clones in the sample, about 70% were seen once. The germline V gene encodes CDR1 MDHEN and CDR2 SYDVKM. The CDR3 sequence is 10 residues long. The study separated CD4+ cells into CD45RA+ naive and CD45RA-negative memory subsets. Regarding this clone: Germline and junction disagree at one end, which may indicate a read error.

Sequenced: memory CD4+ T cells sorted from blood. Noted subset: CD45RA-negative fraction. The rearrangement links TRBV28 to TRBJ2-5; D remains ambiguous. The sequence was obtained from a man in his late teens or twenties in good health. CDR3 DNA sequence: TGTGCCAGCACCGCCATGCTTGGGGACTTC. Its translation is CASTAMLGDF.